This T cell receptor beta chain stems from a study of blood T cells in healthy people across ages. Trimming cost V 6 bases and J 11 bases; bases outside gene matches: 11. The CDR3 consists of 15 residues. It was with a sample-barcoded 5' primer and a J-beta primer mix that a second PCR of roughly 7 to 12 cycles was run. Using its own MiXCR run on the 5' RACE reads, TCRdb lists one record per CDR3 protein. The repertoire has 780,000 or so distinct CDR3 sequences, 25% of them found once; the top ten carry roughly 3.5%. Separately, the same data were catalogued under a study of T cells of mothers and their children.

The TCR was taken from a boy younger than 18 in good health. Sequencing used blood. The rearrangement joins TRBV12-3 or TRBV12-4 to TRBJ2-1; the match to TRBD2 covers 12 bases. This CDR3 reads CASSPTSGGVDKQFF. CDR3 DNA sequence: TGTGCCAGCAGCCCGACTAGCGGGGGTGTCGATAAGCAGTTCTTC.